This TCR beta chain stems from a study of blood T cell repertoires in COVID-19. Only in-frame clones appear in the TCRdb table, and some are missing; sequencing was by immunoSEQ multiplex PCR. The data contain roughly 300,000 clones, 75% to 90% of them singletons. V lost 2 bases and J 1 base, leaving 6 bases between the germline ends. The CDR3 spans 13 residues. Germline V CDR1 and CDR2: MNHEY, SVGAGI. The chain couples TRBV6-5 to TRBJ2-7; no clear D gene. This sequence originates from a woman aged 45-60 years who had recovered from COVID-19. Sequencing was performed on PBMCs or T cells enriched from blood (not recorded which). CDR3 region: CASSYAQSYEQYF. The DNA of the CDR3 is TGTGCCAGCAGTTACGCACAGTCCTACGAGCAGTACTTC.